This TCR beta chain was found in a study of blood T cell repertoires in COVID-19 (dated by TCRdb to about 2020). With respect to the entire study: The collaborator samples originated in the United States, Italy and Spain and spanned the acute and convalescent phases of COVID-19. The samples were drawn from two sources: the first 160 participants of the ongoing ImmuneRACE study, and 1,254 subjects contributed by 6 global collaborators. The repertoires were released in a freely available public database intended as a resource for research on the immune response to SARS-CoV-2. HLA class I and class II types, where available, came from metadata supplied by the sample provider rather than from assay-based typing. Sample metadata almost always included a de-identified subject ID, COVID-19 status, age in years and sex. The dataset comprised deeply sampled blood TCRbeta repertoires from subjects exposed to, actively infected with, or recovered from COVID-19. The prospective study material was composed of cDNA or gDNA derived from T cells, B-cell-depleted T cells, or PBMCs.

Each collaborating institution followed its own protocols to collect whole blood in K2EDTA tubes. For TCRbeta analysis, collaborator samples were shipped as frozen whole blood, as isolated PBMCs, or as DNA extracted from either sample type. TCRbeta CDR3 regions were amplified from genomic DNA by means of the immunoSEQ Assay, a bias-controlled multiplex PCR. Per the authors' processing: The number of nucleated cells in each sample was estimated from the amplification of reference gene primers within the assay. To quantify the absolute abundance of each unique TCRbeta CDR3 rearrangement, sequence reads were collapsed and filtered. Productive Simpson clonality was computed per sample as the square root of Simpson's diversity index over productive rearrangements. TCRdb provides this immuneACCESS table in a form limited to in-frame rearrangements. Some clones are lacking; in checked studies, under half of them reflect an unresolved V gene, and why the rest are absent is not known. V and J calls and clone size are as listed in that table; D and trimming were resolved from the DNA. Counted in this sample were more than 200,000 clones; roughly 84% of them appeared once. The ten most abundant clones make up approximately 4.7% of the sample.

The paper's findings and limits, for the study overall: Clinical and demographic metadata were provided uncurated, with the amount varying by source and participant.

Comment on this clone: It lacks a known antigen. No base quality values were provided; no much bigger clone lies one nucleotide off.

The CDR3 covers 14 residues, taking in both the cysteine and the phenylalanine. The only DNA kept is the CDR3, 42 bases in frame from the first base. The germline V gene (reference sequence) gives CDR1 as LGHDT and CDR2 as YNNKEL. For this chain, trimming is 1 base at the V end and 3 bases at the J end, and the number of junction bases without a gene match is 1. The rearrangement joined TRBV3-1 (or the pseudogene TRBV3-2) to TRBJ2-5; 8 junctional bases match TRBD1. The sequenced sample consisted of peripheral blood. The receptor was derived from a man aged 50 to 60 with active or convalescent COVID-19. The CDR3 in this case is CASSQADREETQYF. At the DNA level, the sequence is TGTGCCAGCAGCCAAGCGGACAGGGAAGAGACCCAGTACTTC.